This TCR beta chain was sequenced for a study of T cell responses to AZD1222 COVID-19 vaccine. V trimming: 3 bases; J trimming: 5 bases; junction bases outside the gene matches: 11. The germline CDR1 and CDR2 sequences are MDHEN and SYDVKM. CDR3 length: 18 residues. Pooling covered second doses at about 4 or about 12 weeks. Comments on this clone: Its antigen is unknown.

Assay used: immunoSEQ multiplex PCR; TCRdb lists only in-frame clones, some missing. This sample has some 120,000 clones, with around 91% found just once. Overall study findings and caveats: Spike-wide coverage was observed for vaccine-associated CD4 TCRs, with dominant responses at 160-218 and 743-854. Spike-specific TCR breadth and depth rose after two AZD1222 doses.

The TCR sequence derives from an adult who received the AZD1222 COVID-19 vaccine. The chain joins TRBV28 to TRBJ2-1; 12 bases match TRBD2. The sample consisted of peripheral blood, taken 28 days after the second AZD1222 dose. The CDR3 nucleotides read TGTGCCAGCAGTTTCCGACTTCTAGCGGGAGGGCGGCACAATGAGCAGTTCTTC. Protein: CASSFRLLAGGRHNEQFF.